This T cell receptor (beta chain) came from a study of blood T cells in healthy people across ages. The use of a sample-barcoded 5' primer and a J-beta primer mix characterized a second PCR of roughly 6 to 11 cycles. MiXCR, run by TCRdb on the 5' RACE reads, gives a single entry per CDR3 protein. The table lists about 640,000 distinct CDR3 sequences, roughly three fifths of them singletons, with around 37% in the top ten. V lost 2 bases and J lost 2; bases outside the gene matches: 12. Germline assignment: CDR1 LGHNA and CDR2 YNFKEQ. The CDR3 runs 17 residues. Sequencing was performed on blood. The rearrangement joins TRBV4-2 to TRBJ2-7; 7 nucleotides agree with TRBD1. The TCR originated in a man aged 55 to 70 in good health. The chain's CDR3 is CASSQSLTGTVPYEQYF. The CDR3 DNA reads TGTGCCAGCAGCCAATCCCTTACCGGGACAGTGCCCTACGAGCAGTACTTC.